The 19 T cell receptor beta chains below were found in one sample sequenced in a study of cytomegalovirus exposure and HLA in healthy donors. The study ran its PCR with 60 Vbeta and 13 Jbeta primers. Clones were sequenced by immunoSEQ multiplex PCR, and TCRdb holds only the in-frame ones, with some missing. The sample shows under 150,000 clones, about four fifths of them seen only once. The sample comprised PBMCs. The receptors were sampled from a man between 40 and 49 years old in good health and CMV-seropositive.

This chain uses TRBV25-1 with TRBJ1-1, with D maybe TRBD1 (5 bases). This CDR3 is built from 15 residues. The V gene's germline CDR1 is MGHDK and CDR2 SYGVNS. Trimming took 6 bases from V and 8 from J, leaving 22 bases between them. The CDR3 DNA is TGTGCCAGCAGCCATCAGGGTTTTCCCCTTACCGAAGCTTTCTTT. It specifies CASSHQGFPLTEAFF.

In this sample, this clone turned up a few times. The CDR3 sequence is CASSFSGGKETQYF. The CDR3 DNA sequence: TGTGCCAGCAGTTTCAGCGGGGGGAAAGAGACCCAGTACTTC. The J gene is TRBJ2-5, the V gene TRBV6-5; TRBD2 matches at 9 bases. Germline CDR1 is MNHEY and CDR2 is SVGAGI. J lost 3 bases, V lost 4 bases, and 3 bases had no gene match. The CDR3 covers 14 residues.

This chain uses TRBV2 with TRBJ1-2; 10 bases are shared with TRBD1. Germline assignment: CDR1 SNHLY and CDR2 FYNNEI. V lost 1 base to trimming and J lost 8 bases; unmatched junction nucleotides: 7. There are 15 residues in the CDR3. For the CDR3, the DNA is TGTGCCAGCAGTGAAGAAGGGACAGGGGTGTTGGGCTACACCTTC. Translation gives CASSEEGTGVLGYTF.

The table lists this clone with a few counts. The rearrangement links TRBV7-2 to TRBJ2-1, with D hard to call. The CDR3 covers 15 residues. Trimming left V 2 bases short and J 0 bases short, with 8 bases between. CDR1 and CDR2 from the germline V gene are SGHTA and FQGNSA. Here the CDR3 DNA reads TGTGCCAGCAGCTTAATGCCTAGCTCCTACAATGAGCAGTTCTTC. The encoded protein is CASSLMPSSYNEQFF.

This sequence joins TRBV11-3 and TRBJ2-1; 13 positions match TRBD2. J gave up 9 bases and V 4 bases, and 6 bases lay outside the gene matches. Looked up from germline, CDR1 is SGHNT and CDR2 is YENEEA. The CDR3 is 15 amino acids. The CDR3 protein is CASSSPGLAGFEQFF. CDR3 in DNA: TGTGCCAGCAGCTCCCCGGGACTAGCGGGGTTTGAGCAGTTCTTC.

This chain joins TRBV9 and TRBJ2-1; the match to TRBD1 covers 8 bases. V shed 4 bases and J 8 bases; nucleotides not matched to a gene: 14. Per germline, CDR1 SGDLS and CDR2 YYNGEE. This CDR3 has 16 amino acids. As DNA, the CDR3 is TGTGCCAGCAGCCCAGCCCGGACAGGGAAGGTCCATGAGCAGTTCTTC. Translated, it gives CASSPARTGKVHEQFF.

This sequence joins TRBV12-5 and TRBJ1-2, with 7 bases matching TRBD1. Germline CDR1 LGHNT, CDR2 FRNRAP. With 2 bases clipped from V and 7 bases from J, the junction kept 10 bases outside the gene matches. There are 15 residues in the CDR3. The CDR3 region has the DNA TGTGCTAGTGGTTTGCCCACTACAGGGGCAGGTGGCTACACCTTC. It encodes CASGLPTTGAGGYTF.

This clone was detected only once. V is TRBV19 and J is TRBJ2-7; 8 nucleotides align to TRBD1. This CDR3 is built from 13 residues. Germline CDR1 and CDR2: LNHDA and SQIVND (reference sequence). With V trimmed by 4 bases and J by 4 bases, 3 bases remained unmatched. CDR3 sequence: CASSTGGGYEQYF. For the CDR3, the DNA is TGTGCCAGTAGTACAGGGGGCGGTTACGAGCAGTACTTC.

The rearrangement links TRBV6-4 to TRBJ1-5; D may be TRBD1 (5 bases). The V and J ends lost 5 bases and 4 bases respectively, with 9 bases between them. Germline loops: CDR1 MRHNA, CDR2 SNTAGT. The CDR3 length is 13 residues. CDR3 in amino acids: CASSPQGNQPQHF. CDR3 coding DNA: TGTGCCAGCAGTCCCCAGGGAAATCAGCCCCAGCATTTT.

The chain couples TRBV5-1 to TRBJ2-5; tentative D call: TRBD1 (6 bases). From germline, CDR1 is SGHRS and CDR2 YFSETQ. This CDR3 has 14 residues. Trimming left V 5 bases short and J 2 bases short, with 13 bases between. The CDR3 nucleotides read TGCGCCAGCAGAACAGGACAGATACAAGAGACCCAGTACTTC. It encodes CASRTGQIQETQYF.

This clone was recorded a few times. The rearrangement uses TRBV4-3 and TRBJ1-1; 8 bases agree with TRBD1. J was trimmed by 5 bases and V by 0 bases; bases with no gene match: 8. This CDR3 is 16 amino acids long. In germline, CDR1 is LGHNA, CDR2 YSLEER. CDR3 coding DNA: TGCGCCAGCAGCCAAGATTGGGACAGGTTCGGTACTGAAGCTTTCTTT. Translated, it gives CASSQDWDRFGTEAFF.

The chain carries TRBV5-1 and TRBJ2-1, with TRBD2 identical over 10 bases. Germline V lookup: CDR1 SGHRS, CDR2 YFSETQ. The CDR3 totals 15 residues. V gave up 4 bases and J gave up 2 bases; unmatched junction bases: 3. CDR3 region: CASSPGLAPYNEQFF. The CDR3 nucleotides are TGCGCCAGCAGCCCGGGACTAGCGCCCTACAATGAGCAGTTCTTC. The full variable domain, in which reference TRBV5-1 and TRBJ2-1 provide the parts outside the CDR3, is KAGVTQTPRYLIKTRGQQVTLSCSPISGHRSVSWYQQTPGQGLQFLFEYFSETQRNKGNFPGRFSGRQFSNSRSEMNVSTLELGDSALYLCASSPGLAPYNEQFFGPGTRLTVL.

This clone showed up just once. CDR3 region: CASSVASKSRADTQYF. The CDR3 bases are TGTGCCAGCAGCGTAGCAAGCAAGAGTCGGGCAGATACGCAGTATTTT. The V and J genes are TRBV9 and TRBJ2-3, with D unclear. The CDR3 runs to 16 residues. Germline values: CDR1 SGDLS, CDR2 YYNGEE. Trimming removed 0 bases at V and 4 bases at J, with 15 bases between.

As for this clone: The same CDR3 can be traced to other DNA sequences in this sample. The genes are TRBV6-6 and TRBJ1-1, with TRBD1 matching over 11 bases. Per the germline V gene, CDR1 is MNHNY and CDR2 is SVGAGI (reference sequence). J gave up 1 base and V 6 bases, and 7 bases lay outside the gene matches. CDR3 length: 16 residues. Here the CDR3 reads CASRGTGGIRNTEAFF. CDR3 DNA: TGTGCCAGCAGGGGGACAGGGGGTATTAGGAACACTGAAGCTTTCTTT.

J is TRBJ2-3 and V is TRBV15, with a tentative D call TRBD2 (5 bases). This CDR3 is built from 15 residues. Trimming cost V 4 bases and J 0 bases, with 11 bases left between them. Per germline, CDR1 LNHNV and CDR2 YYDKDF (reference sequence). CDR3 DNA: TGTGCCACCAGCATGAAGCGGATGAGCACAGATACGCAGTATTTT. Amino acids: CATSMKRMSTDTQYF.

The chain couples TRBV29-1 to TRBJ1-4; 8 bases are a match to TRBD1. From germline, CDR1 is SQVTM and CDR2 ANQGSEA. CDR3 length equals 18 residues. The V gene end was trimmed by 0 bases and the J gene end by 0 bases; junction bases not matched to a gene: 9. The CDR3 protein is CSVEDKSRGPATNEKLFF. CDR3 sequence (DNA): TGCAGCGTTGAAGATAAGTCCAGGGGGCCCGCAACTAATGAAAAACTGTTTTTT.

The CDR3 DNA is TGTGCCAGCAGCTTAACGTCGGGTGGCAGGGAGGATGGCTACACCTTC. Encoded protein: CASSLTSGGREDGYTF. J is TRBJ1-2 and V is TRBV5-5, with D perhaps matching TRBD1 (5 bases). The ends were cut back, 2 bases at V and 6 bases at J, with 20 bases in the middle. In germline, CDR1 is SGHKS, CDR2 YYEKEE (reference sequence). The CDR3 runs 16 residues. The full variable domain, its missing parts supplied by reference TRBV5-5 and TRBJ1-2, is DAGVTQSPTHLIKTRGQQVTLRCSPISGHKSVSWYQQVLGQGPQFIFQYYEKEERGRGNFPDRFSARQFPNYSSELNVNALLLGDSALYLCASSLTSGGREDGYTFGSGTRLTVV.

This rearrangement joins TRBV5-1 to TRBJ2-1; no clear D gene. CDR1 and CDR2 from the germline V gene are SGHRS and YFSETQ. The CDR3 runs 16 residues. V dropped 0 bases and J dropped 2 bases, with 12 bases sitting between them. CDR3 amino acids: CASSLEGHQAYNEQFF. The CDR3, as DNA: TGCGCCAGCAGCTTGGAAGGCCACCAGGCCTACAATGAGCAGTTCTTC.

V gene TRBV30 combines with J gene TRBJ2-3, with 11 positions matching TRBD2. The CDR3 totals 14 residues. The germline CDR1 and CDR2 sequences are GTSNPN and SVGIG (reference sequence). J lost 0 bases, V lost 7 bases, and 3 bases had no gene match. The CDR3 loop is CASSGGYSTDTQYF. The CDR3 bases are TGTGCCTCTAGCGGGGGGTATAGCACAGATACGCAGTATTTT.